This paragraph covers one T cell receptor (beta chain) sequence. The source of the sample is a study of blood T cell repertoires in COVID-19. TCRdb's table, derived via immunoSEQ multiplex PCR, lists solely in-frame clones and lacks some. The sample records tens of thousands of clones, around nine tenths being singletons. CDR1 and CDR2 (germline): SGDLS, YYNGEE. The CDR3 is made up of 15 amino acids. The V end was cut by 2 bases, the J end by 0 bases, with 12 bases between. This TCR derives from a human donor in a cohort sampled during active COVID-19. The chain carries TRBV9 and TRBJ2-7; no clear D. Sequenced material: peripheral blood. CDR3 sequence reads: CASSVAAAVSYEQYF. DNA of the CDR3: TGTGCCAGCAGCGTTGCGGCCGCCGTCTCCTACGAGCAGTACTTC.